This T cell receptor beta chain comes out of a study of T cell clonotyping in hematopoietic cell transplantation. Overall study findings and caveats: Few recipient clonotypes overlapped donors; over 95% were de novo at given depth.

Regarding time point: recipient sample about 28 days before transplant, after cytoreduction. CDR3 length: 14 amino acids. CDR1 and CDR2 from the germline V gene are LNHDA and SQIVND (reference sequence). V lost 1 base, J lost 2 bases, and 2 bases stayed unmatched. Concerning this clone itself: Its matching antigen is unknown.

Repertoires were generated with immunoSEQ multiplex PCR, while TCRdb's copy carries only in-frame clones and drops some. The sample contains tens of thousands of clones, 80% to 90% of which appear only once. Source: peripheral blood mononuclear cells, taken before stem cell transplant. V and J are TRBV19 and TRBJ2-7; 7 positions match TRBD1. This TCR was recovered from a man aged 55 to 70 with biphenotypic leukemia. Some clones in this sample may be carry-over from other donors' samples. CDR3 residues: CASSIVQGAYEQYF. CDR3 DNA: TGTGCCAGTAGTATAGTGCAGGGGGCCTACGAGCAGTACTTC.